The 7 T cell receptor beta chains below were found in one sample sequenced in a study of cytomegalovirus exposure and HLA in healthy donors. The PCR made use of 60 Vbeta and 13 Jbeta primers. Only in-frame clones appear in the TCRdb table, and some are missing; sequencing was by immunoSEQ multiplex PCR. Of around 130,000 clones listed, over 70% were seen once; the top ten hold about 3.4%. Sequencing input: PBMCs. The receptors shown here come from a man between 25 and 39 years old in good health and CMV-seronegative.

CDR3 sequence reads: CASSPQGAQGGGYTF. The CDR3 nucleotides read TGTGCCAGCAGCCCACAGGGTGCCCAGGGGGGTGGCTACACCTTC. This sequence joins TRBV6-1 and TRBJ1-2, with TRBD1 matching 7 bases. Germline trimming cut 6 bases from V and 7 bases from J; bases unmatched to any gene: 14. Germline V gene data show CDR1 as MNHNS and CDR2 as SASEGT. The length of the CDR3 is 15 residues.

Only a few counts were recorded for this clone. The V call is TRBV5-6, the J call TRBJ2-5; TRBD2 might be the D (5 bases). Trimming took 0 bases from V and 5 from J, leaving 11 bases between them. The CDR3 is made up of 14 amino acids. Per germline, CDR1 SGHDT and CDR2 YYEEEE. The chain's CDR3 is CASSLVATGETQYF. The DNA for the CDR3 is TGTGCCAGCAGCTTGGTAGCTACGGGGGAGACCCAGTACTTC.

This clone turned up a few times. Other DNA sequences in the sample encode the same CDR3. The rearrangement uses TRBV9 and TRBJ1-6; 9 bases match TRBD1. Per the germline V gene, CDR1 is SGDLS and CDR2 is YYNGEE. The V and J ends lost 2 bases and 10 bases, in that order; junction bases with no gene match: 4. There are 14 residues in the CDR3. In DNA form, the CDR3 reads TGTGCCAGCAGCGTCGACAGGGGGGTCTCACCCCTCCACTTT. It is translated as CASSVDRGVSPLHF.

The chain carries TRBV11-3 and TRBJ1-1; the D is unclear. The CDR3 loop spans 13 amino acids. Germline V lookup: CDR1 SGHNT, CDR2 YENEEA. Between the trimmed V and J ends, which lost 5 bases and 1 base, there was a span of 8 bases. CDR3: CASSREENTEAFF. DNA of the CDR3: TGTGCCAGCAGCCGTGAGGAGAACACTGAAGCTTTCTTT.

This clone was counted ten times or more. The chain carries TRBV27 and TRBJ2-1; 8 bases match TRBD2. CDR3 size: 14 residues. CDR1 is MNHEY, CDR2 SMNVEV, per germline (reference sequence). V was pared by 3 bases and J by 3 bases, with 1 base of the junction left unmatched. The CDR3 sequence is CASSLREVYNEQFF. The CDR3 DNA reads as TGTGCCAGCAGTTTGCGGGAGGTCTACAATGAGCAGTTCTTC.

CDR3 region: CASSQMAGGKGNEQFF. CDR3 nucleotides: TGTGCCAGCAGCCAAATGGCGGGAGGGAAGGGGAATGAGCAGTTCTTC. The rearrangement joins TRBV7-3 to TRBJ2-1; the match to TRBD2 covers 9 bases. With 5 bases clipped from V and 7 bases from J, the junction kept 12 bases outside the gene matches. Germline assignment: CDR1 SGHTA and CDR2 FQGTGA. CDR3 length equals 16 residues.

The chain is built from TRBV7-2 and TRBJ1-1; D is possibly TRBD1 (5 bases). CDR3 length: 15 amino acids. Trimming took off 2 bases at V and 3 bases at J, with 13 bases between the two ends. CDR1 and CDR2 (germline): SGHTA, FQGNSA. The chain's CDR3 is CASSLTRTRDTEAFF. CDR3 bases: TGTGCCAGCAGCTTAACCCGGACAAGAGACACTGAAGCTTTCTTT. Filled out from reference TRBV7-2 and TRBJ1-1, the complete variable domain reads GAGVSQSPSNKVTEKGKDVELRCDPISGHTALYWYRQSLGQGLEFLIYFQGNSAPDKSGLPSDRFSAERTGGSVSTLTIQRTQQEDSAVYLCASSLTRTRDTEAFFGQGTRLTVV.